The source of this TCR beta chain is a study of shared clonotypes between healthy human individuals. On this clone itself: Its antigen is currently unknown.

Germline V gives CDR1 MGHRA, CDR2 YSYEKL. The CDR3 covers 16 residues. The V gene end was trimmed by 4 bases and the J gene end by 0 bases; junction bases not matched to a gene: 7. The naive CD8 population came from CD45RO-negative cells selected for CCR7, without terminally differentiated effector memory CD45RA+ cells. Whole-study results and caveats: Generation probability values for non-shared clonotypes were lower than those for clonotypes shared by all four donors. Even with large depth, rarefaction showed that sorted-subset sequencing was incomplete.

How the authors handled the data: Junction-only sequences without quality scores came from ImmunoSEQ, so filtering differed. Assay: immunoSEQ multiplex PCR; the TCRdb copy retains only in-frame clones and omits some. From that table come the V and J calls and clone size; the DNA was used to work out D and trimming. The repertoire consists of roughly 2 million clones, with approximately 94% occurring once and the leading ten covering around 1.1%. The sequence derives from a man between 18 and 29 years old in good health. Source material: naive CD8+ T cells sorted from blood. The chain uses TRBV4-1 and TRBJ2-7; TRBD1 agrees at 9 bases. The CDR3 bases are TGCGCCAGCAGCCCGGGGACAGGGATTAGCTCCTACGAGCAGTACTTC. Its translation is CASSPGTGISSYEQYF.